These 23 T cell receptor beta chains originate from one sample sequenced in a study of response to subunit inactivated influenza vaccine (dated by TCRdb to the late 2010s). The library was built by means of RT-PCR. TCRdb lists the instrument as Illumina HiSeq 2500. TCRdb applied fastp at Q25 and MiXCR to the public reads, then kept only in-frame beta chains. Rows are unified per CDR3 protein, each entry keeping the most common DNA and genes. This sample has hundreds of thousands of distinct CDR3 sequences in its table, and around 20% of those were observed once. The ten largest clones represent under 13% of the sample. Sequences were derived from PBMCs from blood, sampled roughly 5 days after vaccination. These receptor sequences come from a man aged 45-65 years who received an inactivated influenza vaccine. Donor details come from another sample of the same person, matched by shared clones.

The V call is TRBV27, the J call TRBJ2-1; D call uncertain. The CDR3 is 15 amino acids. In germline, CDR1 is MNHEY, CDR2 SMNVEV (reference sequence). Trimming cost V 3 bases and J 4 bases, with 13 bases left between them. CDR3 bases: TGTGCCAGCAGTTTGAAGAGCGCCGAATACAATGAGCAGTTCTTC. This codes for CASSLKSAEYNEQFF.

The V call is TRBV28, the J call TRBJ1-5; a possible D gene is TRBD1 (6 bases). Germline V gene lookup returns CDR1 MDHEN and CDR2 SYDVKM. There are 14 residues in the CDR3. The ends were cut back, 5 bases at V and 9 bases at J, with 17 bases in the middle. DNA of the CDR3: TGTGCCAGCAGTCGGACAGACAAATGGGGGCCCCAGCATTTT. It translates to CASSRTDKWGPQHF.

The chain is built from TRBV7-2 and TRBJ2-1; tentative D call: TRBD1 (6 bases). Germline assignment: CDR1 SGHTA and CDR2 FQGNSA. The ends were cut back, 6 bases at V and 5 bases at J, with 14 bases in the middle. The CDR3 runs to 14 residues. This CDR3 reads CASRKTGTNNEQFF. DNA of the CDR3: TGTGCCAGCAGGAAAACCGGGACAAACAATGAGCAGTTCTTC.

The chain joins TRBV6-1 to TRBJ1-2; D is unresolved. The CDR3 totals 14 residues. The V end was cut by 8 bases, the J end by 7 bases, with 20 bases between. Germline lookup yields CDR1 MNHNS and CDR2 SASEGT. The chain's CDR3 is CASLGEGGFFGYTF. In DNA, the CDR3 is TGTGCCAGCCTTGGAGAGGGCGGTTTCTTTGGCTACACCTTC.

The chain employs TRBV6-2 or TRBV6-3 and TRBJ2-7; TRBD1 might be the D (5 bases). This CDR3 is built from 14 residues. V lost 5 bases to trimming and J lost 0 bases, with 11 bases between them. Per germline, CDR1 MNHEY and CDR2 SVGEGT. CDR3 loop: CASSTHRYSYEQYF. In DNA, the CDR3 is TGTGCCAGCAGTACCCACAGGTACTCCTACGAGCAGTACTTC.

This clonotype was counted ten times or more. The genes are TRBV15 and TRBJ2-3, with D possibly TRBD1 on 6 matching bases. Trimming cost V 0 bases and J 8 bases, with 21 bases left between them. This CDR3 is 17 amino acids long. CDR1 and CDR2 (germline): LNHNV, YYDKDF (reference sequence). The CDR3 bases are TGTGCCACCAGCAGAGATCTGGGGGCTCCGGGAAGGGCTACGCAGTATTTT. This gives the protein CATSRDLGAPGRATQYF.

This chain connects TRBV10-3 to TRBJ2-2, with a weak D call TRBD1 (6 bases). CDR1 is ENHRY, CDR2 SYGVKD, per germline. CDR3 size: 14 residues. V was trimmed by 7 bases and J by 5 bases, leaving 14 bases between them. The CDR3 DNA reads as TGTGCCATCAACGCAGGGGCGAGAACCGGGGAGCTGTTTTTT. This sequence encodes CAINAGARTGELFF.

This clonotype turned up a few times. The chain is built from TRBV6-2 or TRBV6-3 and TRBJ2-5; the match to TRBD2 covers 9 bases. The CDR3 extends over 16 amino acids. Germline values: CDR1 MNHEY, CDR2 SVGEGT. After removal of 5 bases from V and 6 bases from J, the junction contained 13 bases not matched to a gene. The CDR3, as DNA: TGTGCCAGCAGTCTAGACGTAGCGGGAGCACGAAAGACCCAGTACTTC. Translated: CASSLDVAGARKTQYF.

V and J are TRBV20-1 and TRBJ2-5, with 7 nucleotides matching TRBD1. The CDR3 runs to 12 residues. The ends lost 6 bases at V and 2 bases at J; junction bases unmatched: 3. Germline values: CDR1 DFQATT, CDR2 SNEGSKA (reference sequence). Here the CDR3 reads CSAWDRQETQYF. The CDR3 DNA reads TGCAGTGCCTGGGACAGACAAGAGACCCAGTACTTC.

This clonotype turned up a few times. The chain combines TRBV7-9 with TRBJ2-2, with a tentative D call TRBD1 (5 bases). With 6 bases removed from V and 4 bases from J, the gap between germline ends came to 21 bases. The CDR3 loop spans 17 amino acids. The germline V gene encodes CDR1 SEHNR and CDR2 FQNEAQ (reference sequence). The CDR3 sequence: CASRPPQGQRGTGELFF. The CDR3, as DNA: TGTGCCAGCAGGCCTCCTCAGGGCCAAAGGGGCACCGGGGAGCTGTTTTTT.

The rearrangement uses TRBV5-5 and TRBJ2-1; 9 bases are a match to TRBD2. The CDR3 runs 15 residues. V was pared by 4 bases and J by 5 bases, with 7 bases of the junction left unmatched. The germline CDR1 and CDR2 sequences are SGHKS and YYEKEE (reference sequence). This CDR3 reads CASSLRTSADNEQFF. The CDR3 bases are TGTGCCAGCAGCCTTCGGACTAGCGCGGACAATGAGCAGTTCTTC.

This clonotype was counted only a few times. J is TRBJ2-5 and V is TRBV5-1, with TRBD1 matching 8 bases. Germline loops: CDR1 SGHRS, CDR2 YFSETQ. With 3 bases clipped from V and 7 bases from J, the junction kept 11 bases outside the gene matches. The CDR3 extends over 15 amino acids. Here the CDR3 reads CASSYQTGVDVTQYF. CDR3 in DNA: TGCGCCAGCAGCTACCAGACAGGGGTAGATGTGACCCAGTACTTC. Supplemented by reference TRBV5-1 and TRBJ2-5, the full variable domain reads KAGVTQTPRYLIKTRGQQVTLSCSPISGHRSVSWYQQTPGQGLQFLFEYFSETQRNKGNFPGRFSGRQFSNSRSEMNVSTLELGDSALYLCASSYQTGVDVTQYFGPGTRLLVL.

This clonotype was found many times. V gene TRBV5-6 combines with J gene TRBJ2-3; TRBD1 matches 7 bases. CDR3 length: 15 residues. V shed 1 base and J 1 base; nucleotides not matched to a gene: 3. Germline lookup yields CDR1 SGHDT and CDR2 YYEEEE. The CDR3 is CASSLRTGGTDTQYF. In DNA, the CDR3 is TGTGCCAGCAGCTTGCGGACAGGCGGCACAGATACGCAGTATTTT.

This clonotype has only a few counts. The chain combines TRBV6-5 with TRBJ2-5, with D hard to call. CDR1 and CDR2 (germline): MNHEY, SVGAGI. V gave up 0 bases and J gave up 2 bases, with 10 bases separating them. CDR3 size: 15 residues. The CDR3 here is CASSYSASPQETQYF. The CDR3 DNA reads TGTGCCAGCAGTTACTCTGCGAGCCCACAAGAGACCCAGTACTTC.

The chain recombines TRBV12-3 or TRBV12-4 with TRBJ1-2; 9 nucleotides agree with TRBD1. With V trimmed by 5 bases and J by 8 bases, 9 bases remained unmatched. This CDR3 region has 14 residues. The CDR3 DNA reads as TGTGCCAGCAGTCGGGACAGGGATCGAAGGGGCTACACCTTC. Amino acids: CASSRDRDRRGYTF.

This clonotype has more than one count but fewer than ten. The CDR3 DNA follows: TGTGCCAGCAGCCCCGTGGGGGTCACAGATACGCAGTATTTT. Its translation is CASSPVGVTDTQYF. The chain joins TRBV7-8 to TRBJ2-3, with D possibly being TRBD1 or TRBD2 (5 bases each). The CDR3 is 14 amino acids. V dropped 5 bases and J dropped 2 bases, with 11 bases sitting between them. Germline V CDR1 and CDR2: SGHVS, FQNEAQ.

In its sample, this clonotype was seen a few times. V gene TRBV3-1 combines with J gene TRBJ2-7; a weak D match, TRBD1 (5 bases). Between the trimmed V and J ends, which lost 6 bases and 3 bases, there was a span of 15 bases. The CDR3 length is 14 residues. Germline V gene sequence: CDR1 LGHDT, CDR2 YNNKEL (reference sequence). The CDR3 sequence: CASSLSPGFYEQYF. The CDR3 DNA reads as TGTGCCAGCAGTCTATCCCCAGGGTTCTACGAGCAGTACTTC.

This clonotype was detected only a few times. CDR3 sequence reads: CASSMDRTYGYTF. DNA for the CDR3: TGTGCCAGCAGTATGGACAGAACCTATGGCTACACCTTC. The rearrangement uses TRBV6-2 or TRBV6-3 and TRBJ1-2, with D possibly TRBD1 on 6 matching bases. V was cut by 5 bases and J by 4 bases, with 11 bases left in between. The germline CDR1 and CDR2 sequences are MNHEY and SVGEGT. The CDR3 is made up of 13 amino acids.

The chain carries TRBV2 and TRBJ2-5; D perhaps matches TRBD1 (5 bases). The CDR3 has 14 amino acids. The V gene's germline CDR1 is SNHLY and CDR2 FYNNEI. V shed 6 bases and J shed 5 bases, with 16 bases lying between them. The DNA for the CDR3 is TGTGCCAGCAGGATAGGGGTGTTCGGGGAGACCCAGTACTTC. This translates into CASRIGVFGETQYF. The variable domain in full, completed from reference TRBV2 and TRBJ2-5, reads EPEVTQTPSHQVTQMGQEVILRCVPISNHLYFYWYRQILGQKVEFLVSFYNNEISEKSEIFDDQFSVERPDGSNFTLKIRSTKLEDSAMYFCASRIGVFGETQYFGPGTRLLVL.

V is TRBV6-1 and J is TRBJ1-1; D gene unclear. The V gene lost 5 bases and the J gene lost 0 bases, with 19 bases spanning the gap. This CDR3 is 17 amino acids long. Germline assignment: CDR1 MNHNS and CDR2 SASEGT. The CDR3 loop reads CASSLNGAWDMNTEAFF. The CDR3 DNA reads TGTGCCAGCAGTCTAAACGGCGCTTGGGATATGAACACTGAAGCTTTCTTT.

The chain joins TRBV20-1 to TRBJ2-1, with TRBD2 identical over 11 bases. CDR1 DFQATT and CDR2 SNEGSKA come from the germline V gene (reference sequence). The V gene end was trimmed by 4 bases and the J gene end by 3 bases; junction bases not matched to a gene: 8. The CDR3 sequence is 16 residues long. CDR3 loop: CSATPGTSGLYNEQFF. CDR3 DNA sequence: TGCAGTGCTACTCCCGGGACTAGCGGCCTCTACAATGAGCAGTTCTTC.

This clonotype was seen only a few times. The rearrangement uses TRBV6-5 and TRBJ2-7; no definite D call. V dropped 6 bases and J dropped 3 bases, with 9 bases sitting between them. This CDR3 has 12 residues. In germline, CDR1 is MNHEY, CDR2 SVGAGI. Here the CDR3 DNA reads TGTGCCAGCAGGAGCGAAAGCTACGAGCAGTACTTC. Residues: CASRSESYEQYF.

There are many counts of this clonotype. The chain has TRBV20-1 and TRBJ2-2; 7 bases match TRBD1. This CDR3 has 14 residues. With V trimmed by 6 bases and J by 0 bases, 4 bases remained unmatched. The germline V gene has CDR1 DFQATT and CDR2 SNEGSKA (reference sequence). The chain's CDR3 is CSAGTATNTGELFF. CDR3 in DNA: TGCAGTGCGGGGACAGCGACGAACACCGGGGAGCTGTTTTTT.